Included here is one T cell receptor (beta chain) sequence, with context. What it recognizes is unknown. The method was immunoSEQ multiplex PCR; TCRdb's version includes in-frame clones alone and lacks a portion of them. The table records 300,000 to 350,000 clones, just over 85% of them present only once. This sample is part of a study of Ad26.COV2.S vaccination and SARS-CoV-2 variants. Study at large: Donor was assigned to the Ad26.COV2.S arm of trial COV1001. Into the muscle, Ad26.COV2.S was dosed once or twice, 56 days apart. Study findings and constraints: Reportedly, after vaccination the spike-specific CD8+ and CD4+ T cell responses displayed substantial breadth.

The V end lost 0 bases, the J end lost 10 bases, and 15 bases lay between the germline ends. Germline V gene data show CDR1 as SGHAT and CDR2 as FQNNGV. CDR3 length equals 15 residues. Treatment noted: 15 to 20 received Ad26.COV2.S at low or high dose, single or two shots; about 5 received placebo; per-sample allocation not given. Specimens were obtained on day 63 following the first vaccine or placebo injection. Within Boston, the person who donated was an adult of 18-55 years. The source was peripheral blood, collected in a trial of Ad26.COV2.S vaccine versus placebo. The sequence derives from a person aged 18-60 years who received the Ad26.COV2.S COVID-19 vaccine or a placebo. The J gene is TRBJ1-4, the V gene TRBV11-2; possible D gene TRBD1, 5 bases. This CDR3 is CASSLDSGRGGKLFF. As DNA, the CDR3 is TGTGCCAGCAGCTTAGATTCAGGAAGGGGAGGAAAACTGTTTTTT.